What follows are 2 T cell receptor beta chains derived from one specimen sequenced in a study of shared T cell receptors in the human thymus. Profiling relied on immunoSEQ multiplex PCR, and the TCRdb table lists in-frame clones only, not all of them. This sample has 500,000 to 750,000 clones; roughly 90% occur once, and the top ten carry about 0.01%. The same sample was also used in a study of human thymus T cells.

What was sequenced was thymocytes. The receptors were gathered from a boy under three years old with a congenital heart defect.

The chain recombines TRBV7-9 with TRBJ2-7; D is perhaps TRBD2 (6 bases). Germline V CDR1 and CDR2: SEHNR, FQNEAQ (reference sequence). V dropped 1 base and J dropped 2 bases, with 15 bases sitting between them. The CDR3 contains 16 residues. In DNA, the CDR3 is TGTGCCAGCAGCTTAGTAGCGGCTCTCCGACCCTACGAGCAGTACTTC. It specifies CASSLVAALRPYEQYF.

V and J are TRBV14 and TRBJ2-7, with 7 bases that match TRBD2. V lost 0 bases to trimming and J lost 5 bases; unmatched junction nucleotides: 4. CDR1 and CDR2 from the germline V gene are SGHDN and FVKESK. There are 14 residues in the CDR3. The CDR3 is CASSQEMAGDEQYF. As DNA, the CDR3 is TGTGCCAGCAGCCAAGAGATGGCGGGAGACGAGCAGTACTTC.